The 16 T cell receptor beta chains listed next were all sequenced from one sample in a study of T cell responses to AZD1222 COVID-19 vaccine. Produced via immunoSEQ multiplex PCR; TCRdb's table is partial and in-frame only. The table has about 150,000 clones, less than 95% seen once. The sample in question was peripheral blood, obtained on day 0 of AZD1222 vaccination. The origin of the receptors is an adult in good health.

The chain has TRBV28 and TRBJ2-3; no clear D gene. The CDR3 spans 12 residues. Germline CDR1 reads MDHEN; CDR2 reads SYDVKM. Trimming removed 8 bases at V and 1 base at J, with 7 bases between. This chain's CDR3 is CASGLGTDTQYF. CDR3 in DNA: TGTGCCAGCGGCCTTGGCACAGATACGCAGTATTTT.

The chain uses TRBV20-1 and TRBJ2-2; D unclear. CDR1 and CDR2 (germline): DFQATT, SNEGSKA (reference sequence). The CDR3 totals 11 residues. Between the trimmed V and J ends, which lost 5 bases and 4 bases, there was a span of 5 bases. As DNA, the CDR3 is TGCAGTGCTGGCCCCACCGGGGAGCTGTTTTTT. Its protein product is CSAGPTGELFF.

The gene calls are TRBV6-5 and TRBJ1-6; maybe TRBD1 (5 bases). CDR1 is MNHEY and CDR2 is SVGAGI in the germline V gene. V lost 5 bases and J lost 13, with 18 bases in between. This CDR3 contains 14 residues. This CDR3 reads CASSPPGPRPPLHF. The CDR3 DNA is TGTGCCAGCAGTCCTCCGGGGCCGCGCCCCCCCCTCCACTTT.

This chain connects TRBV7-9 to TRBJ2-5; D uncertain. Germline loops: CDR1 SEHNR, CDR2 FQNEAQ (reference sequence). V lost 1 base, J lost 1 base, and 7 bases lay in between. This CDR3 is 14 amino acids long. CDR3 sequence reads: CASSLEQIQETQYF. The CDR3 nucleotides read TGTGCCAGCAGCTTAGAACAGATCCAAGAGACCCAGTACTTC.

The chain combines TRBV29-1 with TRBJ1-1; D is unresolved. With 1 base removed from V and 0 bases from J, the gap between germline ends came to 9 bases. The V gene's germline CDR1 is SQVTM and CDR2 ANQGSEA. This CDR3 has 14 residues. The DNA of the CDR3 is TGCAGCGTTGAAGCGACAACCATGAACACTGAAGCTTTCTTT. It codes for CSVEATTMNTEAFF. The full variable domain, in which reference TRBV29-1 and TRBJ1-1 provide the parts outside the CDR3, is SAVISQKPSRDICQRGTSLTIQCQVDSQVTMMFWYRQQPGQSLTLIATANQGSEATYESGFVIDKFPISRPNLTFSTLTVSNMSPEDSSIYLCSVEATTMNTEAFFGQGTRLTVV.

The chain joins TRBV28 to TRBJ1-2; TRBD1 is a possible D gene (5 bases). The CDR3 is made up of 14 amino acids. V was shortened by 3 bases and J by 2 bases, with 10 bases between the two germline ends. Germline V gives CDR1 MDHEN, CDR2 SYDVKM. The CDR3 sequence: CASSFDRLNYGYTF. CDR3 bases: TGTGCCAGCAGTTTCGACAGATTGAACTATGGCTACACCTTC.

This clone was recorded once. The genes are TRBV6-2 or TRBV6-3 and TRBJ1-5; weak D call: TRBD1 (6 bases). This CDR3 contains 15 residues. The germline V gene has CDR1 MNHEY and CDR2 SVGEGT. With 2 bases removed from V and 2 bases from J, the gap between germline ends came to 10 bases. Written as DNA, the CDR3 is TGTGCCAGCAGTTACGCAGGGGTGGGCAATCAGCCCCAGCATTTT. This sequence encodes CASSYAGVGNQPQHF.

The chain is built from TRBV6-5 and TRBJ2-3; a weak D match, TRBD1 (5 bases). Per germline, CDR1 MNHEY and CDR2 SVGAGI. The CDR3 is made up of 12 amino acids. V was cut by 6 bases and J by 5 bases, with 9 bases left in between. This CDR3 is CASRTDRDTQYF. CDR3 DNA sequence: TGTGCCAGCAGAACTGACAGAGATACGCAGTATTTT.

The chain combines TRBV1 with TRBJ2-3; the D call TRBD2 from the table was never checked on the DNA. TRBV1 counts as a pseudogene. The length of the CDR3 is 15 residues. This CDR3 is CTSSQVAGAADTQYF. For the CDR3, the DNA is TGCACCAGCAGCCAAGTAGCGGGGGCTGCAGATACGCAGTATTTT.

The chain uses TRBV6-5 and TRBJ1-3, with TRBD1 as a possible D gene (5 bases). Germline lookup yields CDR1 MNHEY and CDR2 SVGAGI. The CDR3 is 15 amino acids. Deletions cut 10 bases from V and 1 base from J, with 17 bases between. CDR3 residues: CATLISPGSGNTIYF. In DNA, the CDR3 is TGTGCCACCCTAATCTCCCCAGGGTCTGGAAACACCATATATTTT.

V is TRBV5-6 and J is TRBJ2-2, with D unresolved. Deletions cut 5 bases from V and 5 bases from J, with 10 bases between. CDR1 SGHDT and CDR2 YYEEEE come from the germline V gene. The CDR3 covers 13 residues. The CDR3 protein is CASSVQATGELFF. In DNA, the CDR3 is TGTGCCAGCAGTGTTCAAGCGACCGGGGAGCTGTTTTTT. Filled out from reference TRBV5-6 and TRBJ2-2, the complete variable domain reads DAGVTQSPTHLIKTRGQQVTLRCSPKSGHDTVSWYQQALGQGPQFIFQYYEEEERQRGNFPDRFSGHQFPNYSSELNVNALLLGDSALYLCASSVQATGELFFGEGSRLTVL.

CDR3 nucleotides: TGCGCCAGCAGCTTGGCAGGACGGAACACTGAAGCTTTCTTT. Encoded protein: CASSLAGRNTEAFF. This chain connects TRBV5-1 to TRBJ1-1; unclear D gene. Trimming shortened V by 0 bases and J by 1 base, and 7 bases separated the two germline ends. Germline assignment: CDR1 SGHRS and CDR2 YFSETQ. The CDR3 covers 14 residues.

V and J are TRBV4-1 and TRBJ1-3, with 7 bases matching TRBD1. V shed 5 bases, J shed 2 bases, and the junction held 9 bases outside the gene matches. CDR3 size: 16 residues. Looked up from germline, CDR1 is MGHRA and CDR2 is YSYEKL. Written as DNA, the CDR3 is TGCGCCAGCAGCAAAGGGACAGTATCCACTGGAAACACCATATATTTT. Translating it yields CASSKGTVSTGNTIYF.

This clone was counted a single time. The rearrangement uses TRBV27 and TRBJ1-5; a possible D gene is TRBD1 (5 bases). CDR1 is MNHEY and CDR2 is SMNVEV in the germline V gene (reference sequence). This CDR3 has 13 residues. V dropped 2 bases and J dropped 6 bases, with 8 bases sitting between them. The CDR3 here is CASSLGGSQPQHF. CDR3 DNA: TGTGCCAGCAGTTTAGGGGGGAGTCAGCCCCAGCATTTT.

This chain uses TRBV10-3 with TRBJ1-5; possibly TRBD1 for D (5 bases). The V end lost 3 bases, the J end lost 1 base, and 10 bases lay between the germline ends. The CDR3 loop spans 15 amino acids. Per germline, CDR1 ENHRY and CDR2 SYGVKD. The CDR3 region is CAISDRAESNQPQHF. In DNA, the CDR3 is TGTGCCATCAGTGACAGGGCGGAAAGCAATCAGCCCCAGCATTTT.

For the CDR3, the DNA is TGTGCCAGCAGCCTAAACAGGTTCTATGGCTACACCTTC. Protein product: CASSLNRFYGYTF. V gene TRBV7-2 combines with J gene TRBJ1-2; possibly TRBD1 for D (5 bases). This CDR3 region has 13 residues. CDR1 and CDR2 from the germline V gene are SGHTA and FQGNSA. Deletions cut 5 bases from V and 4 bases from J, with 11 bases between.